Below, 18 T cell receptor beta chains from the same sample are listed, as sequenced in a study of T-cell reconstitution after alpha-beta-depleted transplantation in children (dated by TCRdb to the mid-2010s). The method was PCR. These reads were obtained on an Illumina HiSeq 2500. Molecular barcoding was employed in the preparation of TCR libraries, with unique molecular identifiers being used to normalize TCRbeta repertoire quantification. The raw public data were reprocessed by TCRdb itself: fastp quality trimming at Q25, MiXCR clonotype calling, in-frame beta chains only. Rows matching on CDR3 protein sequence are summarized as one entry with the most common DNA and genes. The sample table shows about 600,000 distinct CDR3 sequences, and over 9.5% are seen once. The top ten clonotypes cover less than 5% of the sample. Sequences were derived from PBMCs from the stem cell graft donor, sampled from the stem cell graft. Source of these receptors: a human donor who donated a stem cell graft to a child with acute myeloid leukemia.

This clonotype was counted ten times or more. The CDR3 DNA reads TGTGCCAGCAGAGTTCCCCTTAGAGGAAGCAATGAGCAGTTCTTC. Its protein product is CASRVPLRGSNEQFF. This chain links TRBV28 with TRBJ2-1; D is undetermined. In germline, CDR1 is MDHEN, CDR2 SYDVKM. This CDR3 has 15 residues. The V end was cut by 6 bases, the J end by 6 bases, with 18 bases between.

This clonotype came up a few times. This chain joins TRBV27 and TRBJ2-1; TRBD1 aligns across 8 bases. The CDR3 totals 15 residues. Trimming removed 2 bases from V and 5 bases from J; junction bases left unmatched: 5. Per germline, CDR1 MNHEY and CDR2 SMNVEV (reference sequence). In DNA, the CDR3 is TGTGCCAGCAGTTTACGAGGGACAGGCCACAATGAGCAGTTCTTC. This encodes CASSLRGTGHNEQFF.

This clonotype was seen a few times. V is TRBV10-3 and J is TRBJ2-7; 10 bases fit TRBD1. This CDR3 is 15 amino acids long. With 4 bases clipped from V and 0 bases from J, the junction kept 3 bases outside the gene matches. Germline CDR1 ENHRY, CDR2 SYGVKD. The CDR3, as DNA: TGTGCCATCAGTGTTCGGGACAGGGGCTCCTACGAGCAGTACTTC. It is translated as CAISVRDRGSYEQYF.

V usage is TRBV11-2 and J usage is TRBJ2-5; possibly TRBD2 for D (6 bases). The CDR3 length is 16 residues. In germline, CDR1 is SGHAT, CDR2 FQNNGV. V was clipped by 2 bases and J by 5 bases, with 18 bases between them. This CDR3 is CASSLRLAGSGETQYF. The CDR3 region has the DNA TGTGCCAGCAGCTTACGCCTTGCGGGGTCGGGGGAGACCCAGTACTTC. The whole variable domain, remainder taken from reference TRBV11-2 and TRBJ2-5, is EAGVAQSPRYKIIEKRQSVAFWCNPISGHATLYWYQQILGQGPKLLIQFQNNGVVDDSQLPKDRFSAERLKGVDSTLKIQPAKLEDSAVYLCASSLRLAGSGETQYFGPGTRLLVL.

The chain employs TRBV11-1 and TRBJ2-7; tentatively, D is TRBD1 (6 bases). This CDR3 has 15 residues. The V end lost 0 bases, the J end lost 3 bases, and 12 bases lay between the germline ends. Germline CDR1 and CDR2: SGHAT and FQDESV (reference sequence). CDR3 in DNA: TGTGCCAGCAGCTTAGCGGAGACAGGCATCTACGAGCAGTACTTC. As protein: CASSLAETGIYEQYF.

The sample holds many counts of this clonotype. A clone one base away is much larger, so this may be a read error. The gene calls are TRBV7-6 and TRBJ2-7; TRBD2 agrees at 11 bases. J lost 3 bases, V lost 5 bases, and 3 bases had no gene match. Per the germline V gene, CDR1 is SGHVS and CDR2 is FNYEAQ. The CDR3 has 14 residues. The CDR3 nucleotides are TGTGCCAGCAGCCCGGGACTAGCGGACTACGAGCAGTACTTC. Translated, it gives CASSPGLADYEQYF.

V is TRBV5-1 and J is TRBJ2-3, with 7 nucleotides matching TRBD2. V dropped 10 bases and J dropped 3; count of bases not matched to a gene: 11. Germline V gene sequence: CDR1 SGHRS, CDR2 YFSETQ. The CDR3 has 14 residues. The CDR3 nucleotides are TGCGCCTGCGGGAGCGGGATGTTTACAGATACGCAGTATTTT. Its translation: CACGSGMFTDTQYF.

The chain combines TRBV28 with TRBJ2-1; D ambiguous. V lost 3 bases to trimming and J lost 10 bases, with 16 bases between them. The CDR3 loop spans 14 amino acids. Germline V CDR1 and CDR2: MDHEN, SYDVKM. CDR3 sequence: CASSLTRILLEQFF. The CDR3 DNA reads TGTGCCAGCAGTTTGACCCGGATCCTCCTCGAGCAGTTCTTC.

This clonotype was counted only a few times. CDR3: CASSLGGNEHEQYF. CDR3 nucleotides: TGCGCCAGCAGCTTGGGAGGGAACGAGCACGAGCAGTACTTC. The V and J genes are TRBV5-1 and TRBJ2-7; D perhaps matches TRBD2 (5 bases). Per germline, CDR1 SGHRS and CDR2 YFSETQ. Trimming cost V 0 bases and J 5 bases, with 12 bases left between them. The CDR3 is made up of 14 amino acids. The full variable domain, its missing parts supplied by reference TRBV5-1 and TRBJ2-7, is KAGVTQTPRYLIKTRGQQVTLSCSPISGHRSVSWYQQTPGQGLQFLFEYFSETQRNKGNFPGRFSGRQFSNSRSEMNVSTLELGDSALYLCASSLGGNEHEQYFGPGTRLTVT.

The gene calls are TRBV7-8 and TRBJ1-1; possibly TRBD1 for D (5 bases). The CDR3 is 15 residues long. Germline V CDR1 and CDR2: SGHVS, FQNEAQ. The ends were cut back, 4 bases at V and 3 bases at J, with 15 bases in the middle. This chain's CDR3 is CASSYGAGWDTEAFF. CDR3 nucleotide sequence: TGTGCCAGCAGCTACGGGGCAGGGTGGGACACTGAAGCTTTCTTT. Supplemented by reference TRBV7-8 and TRBJ1-1, the full variable domain reads GAGVSQSPRYKVAKRGQDVALRCDPISGHVSLFWYQQALGQGPEFLTYFQNEAQLDKSGLPSDRFFAERPEGSVSTLKIQRTQQEDSAVYLCASSYGAGWDTEAFFGQGTRLTVV.

This chain links TRBV20-1 with TRBJ1-1; no clear D gene. CDR3 length equals 13 residues. The germline V and J ends were trimmed by 1 base and 6 bases, with 12 bases remaining between them. The germline V gene encodes CDR1 DFQATT and CDR2 SNEGSKA (reference sequence). As DNA, the CDR3 is TGCAGTGCTAGAGGGGAAGTCGCTCCTGAAGCTTTCTTT. Translated: CSARGEVAPEAFF.

This clonotype was seen more than once but under ten times. The chain has TRBV6-1 and TRBJ2-3; no clear D gene. V lost 6 bases, J lost 3 bases, and 28 bases lay in between. CDR3 size: 19 residues. Germline V lookup: CDR1 MNHNS, CDR2 SASEGT. The CDR3 DNA follows: TGTGCCAGCAGATCGAGACCCTCCACGGCAGGCCTTATTACAGATACGCAGTATTTT. Its protein product is CASRSRPSTAGLITDTQYF.

V gene TRBV29-1 combines with J gene TRBJ1-1; D gene uncertain. The V end lost 6 bases, the J end lost 8 bases, and 19 bases lay between the germline ends. The CDR3 runs 13 residues. The germline gives CDR1 SQVTM, CDR2 ANQGSEA. CDR3 sequence reads: CSVTSTLKSEAFF. The CDR3 coding sequence is TGCAGCGTGACCTCCACATTGAAAAGCGAAGCTTTCTTT.

This clonotype was found many times. The V call is TRBV28, the J call TRBJ2-5, with TRBD2 matching over 11 bases. Germline V gene sequence: CDR1 MDHEN, CDR2 SYDVKM. The CDR3 consists of 16 residues. After removal of 1 base from V and 1 base from J, the junction contained 2 bases not matched to a gene. As DNA, the CDR3 is TGTGCCAGCAGTTTATCCCTAGCGGGAGGCCAAGAGACCCAGTACTTC. Translation gives CASSLSLAGGQETQYF.

This clonotype was observed a few times. The DNA of the CDR3 is TGTGCCTGGGGGACGGGGCAGGGGACATCTCAGCCCCAGCATTTT. Its translation: CAWGTGQGTSQPQHF. This chain connects TRBV30 to TRBJ1-5; D possibly corresponds to TRBD1 (6 bases). From germline, CDR1 is GTSNPN and CDR2 SVGIG (reference sequence). V was cut by 5 bases and J by 6 bases, with 20 bases left in between. The CDR3 extends over 15 amino acids.

The genes are TRBV5-1 and TRBJ2-7; 10 nucleotides align to TRBD2. Germline V gene data show CDR1 as SGHRS and CDR2 as YFSETQ. This CDR3 is built from 16 residues. J gave up 2 bases and V 0 bases, and 5 bases lay outside the gene matches. The CDR3 loop is CASSLGGSGGTYEQYF. DNA for the CDR3: TGCGCCAGCAGCTTGGGGGGTAGCGGGGGGACCTACGAGCAGTACTTC.

This clonotype was picked up many times. The genes are TRBV12-3 or TRBV12-4 and TRBJ2-1, with unresolved D. The germline V and J ends were trimmed by 7 bases and 0 bases, with 10 bases remaining between them. The CDR3 runs 14 residues. The CDR3 bases are TGTGCCAGCACCATCGCTGTCTCCTACAATGAGCAGTTCTTC. This encodes CASTIAVSYNEQFF.

The rearrangement joins TRBV12-3 or TRBV12-4 to TRBJ2-3, with 8 bases matching TRBD2. The trim removed 3 bases at V and 1 base at J, leaving 9 bases unmatched. The CDR3 runs 17 residues. CDR3 sequence (DNA): TGTGCCAGCAGTTTCTTGTCTAGCGGGCCTGGCACAGATACGCAGTATTTT. Translated, it gives CASSFLSSGPGTDTQYF.